These T cell receptor beta chains were read from a single sample in a study of CD8+ T cells in alopecia areata. Assay used: immunoSEQ multiplex PCR; TCRdb lists only in-frame clones, some missing. The sample has over 150,000 clones; 50% to 70% are singletons. This specimen consisted of CD4+ T cells sorted from blood, obtained at week 0. These receptors came from a human donor with alopecia areata. CDR3s include the opening cysteine and the closing phenylalanine or tryptophan. D genes are given only for firm matches. Clone size is shown for a subset of rows, as once, few, many or a class of expanded clone.

TRBV30	few	TRBD1	TRBJ1-1	TGTGCCGGACAGGGGAACACTGAAGCTTTCTTT	CAGQGNTEAFF
TRBV5-1	NA	NA	TRBJ2-1	TGCGCCAGCAGCCGAAATGACTGGACCTACAATGAGCAGTTCTTC	CASSRNDWTYNEQFF
TRBV29-1	NA	NA	TRBJ2-5	TGCAGCGTATCCACGGAGGTAGGGGAGACCCAGTACTTC	CSVSTEVGETQYF
TRBV30	NA	NA	TRBJ1-6	TGTGCCTGGAGTCGGCAGGAAAGTTCACCCCTCCACTTT	CAWSRQESSPLHF
TRBV29-1	NA	NA	TRBJ1-1	TGCAGCGTGCGAGACGGATCGAACACTGAAGCTTTCTTT	CSVRDGSNTEAFF
TRBV30	few	TRBD2	TRBJ2-1	TGTGCCTGGAGTATCAGCGGGGGAGACGAGCAGTTCTTC	CAWSISGGDEQFF
TRBV9	once	NA	TRBJ2-7	TGTGCCAGCAGCCGCGAACTCCCCCTCGCGGCACCTACCTACGAGCAGTACTTC	CASSRELPLAAPTYEQYF
TRBV29-1	NA	NA	TRBJ2-7	TGCAGCGTTCACAGGGGCCGGGGGTACGAGCAGTACTTC	CSVHRGRGYEQYF
TRBV4-3	few	NA	TRBJ1-6	TGCGCCAGCAGCGTCCGCCGGGACAATAATTCACCCCTCCACTTT	CASSVRRDNNSPLHF
TRBV15	NA	NA	TRBJ1-5	TGTGCCACCAGCAACCCGCGGGATAGCAATCAGCCCCAGCATTTT	CATSNPRDSNQPQHF
TRBV4-1	few	NA	TRBJ2-3	TGCGCCAGCAGCCAAGATTTTAGCAGCCGCACAGATACGCAGTATTTT	CASSQDFSSRTDTQYF
TRBV7-2	once	NA	TRBJ1-1	TGTGCCAGCAGCTTAGTGGGGACCCATAAGAGTTGGGACACTGAAGCTTTCTTT	CASSLVGTHKSWDTEAFF
TRBV5-4	NA	NA	TRBJ2-7	TGTGCCAGCAGCTTGACTAGAGGCGAGCAGTACTTC	CASSLTRGEQYF
TRBV30	NA	NA	TRBJ1-1	TGTGCCTGGAGTGTACCGGGGCACGGGACTGAAGCTTTCTTT	CAWSVPGHGTEAFF
TRBV10-1	NA	NA	TRBJ1-2	TGCGCCAGCAGTGAGACCCGAAACGGAGAGGGCTACACCTTC	CASSETRNGEGYTF